This T cell receptor (beta chain) was recorded in a study of blood T cells in healthy people across ages (dated by TCRdb to between 2014 and 2017). With respect to the entire study: In model experiments, template switching captured roughly one uniquely barcoded TCR beta cDNA molecule for every two T cells. The study measured age-related changes in TCR beta repertoire diversity using deep sequencing normalized with unique cDNA molecular identifiers. Four age groups were formed from the donors: young (average approximately 15 years), middle-aged (just under 40), aged (about 68) and long-lived (82). To avoid experimental bias, donors of different ages were distributed randomly across sequencing lanes. Using the same blood draw, the study looked at two additional independent replicas of 1 million unique cDNA reads for two donors, one aged 18 to 30 and the other aged 80 or older.

Per the germline V gene (reference sequence), LGHDT is the CDR1 and YNNKEL is the CDR2. The CDR3 covers 16 residues, taking in both the cysteine and the phenylalanine. Only the CDR3 DNA stays, 48 bases, in frame from base 1. Overall results and qualifications from the work: The CMV infection status of donors was not known, potentially confounding age-related changes in expanded clonotypes. Estimates of total diversity based on one million sequenced T cells were regarded as lower bounds and as underestimates. Observed TCR beta diversity per million T cells fell roughly linearly with age, and a significant reduction was already apparent by age around 40. Since profiling was done on bulk unsorted PBMCs, naive and antigen-experienced compartments could not be conclusively compared. Compared with the aged group, the long-lived group had more naive CD4+ T cells, fewer expanded clones and increased TCR diversity, a pattern suggesting age selection. There was a strong correlation between observed TCR beta diversity and the percentage of naive T cells measured by flow cytometry.

Library creation used 5' RACE. The data were produced on an Illumina HiSeq 2500. The second PCR ran for roughly 7 to 12 cycles and used a J-beta primer mix along with a sample-barcoded 5' primer. A unique molecular identifier was introduced onto each TCR beta cDNA molecule by a template-switch 5' adaptor carrying 12 random nucleotides. At least 2.5 million CDR3-containing paired-end reads were obtained from each sample. First-strand cDNA synthesis was performed from all RNA using the Mint cDNA synthesis kit, with priming by a TRBC-specific oligonucleotide. Following uracil-DNA glycosylase treatment, all cDNA underwent a first 18-cycle PCR with the universal primers M1SS and BC2_uni_R. The study's own analysis went as follows. For normalization, 1 million high-quality reads, each with a distinct molecular identifier, were randomly selected from each sample. Instead of being binned into consensus sequences, reads that shared molecular identifiers were thrown out. MiTCR, run with a Q25 quality threshold and the strictest error-elimination algorithm, handled CDR3 identification, clonotype clustering and error correction. A nonparametric unseen species model with Euler transformation was used to estimate a lower bound on total TCR beta diversity. The raw public reads went through TCRdb reprocessing: fastp at Q25, MiXCR clone calling, in-frame beta chains kept. A single entry per CDR3 protein holds the most common genes and DNA from its merged rows. TCRdb's processing, not the study's, gives the V and J calls here. For this sample the table gives approximately 830,000 distinct CDR3 sequences, of which 60% to 80% were detected only once. The ten largest make up roughly 25% of the sample.

About this clonotype itself: It has no known antigen specificity. The input lacks base qualities; no much larger clone sits a single base away.

Donors were 30 to 45 systemically healthy Caucasian individuals from Russia aged about 6 to 100 years. Roughly 10 milliliters of peripheral blood were collected from each donor into EDTA-treated Vacutainer tubes. Ficoll-Paque density-gradient centrifugation was used to isolate PBMCs, with at least 6 million per sample. Trizol reagent was used to extract total RNA from PBMCs, with at least 6 micrograms per sample. Naive CD45RAhigh/CD27high T cell percentages were measured by flow cytometry on a PBMC aliquot from every donor. Sequenced input: blood. The clonotype originates from a man aged 30-40 years in good health. In this chain, TRBV3-1 is recombined with TRBJ2-6; TRBD1 lines up with 7 middle nucleotides. At the DNA level, the sequence is TGTGTTAGCACCGGACAGGCCGGCTCTGGGGCCAACGTCCTGACTTTC. Translated, this is CVSTGQAGSGANVLTF. This CDR3, with the reference TRBV3-1 and TRBJ2-6 proteins standing in past its ends, gives the full variable domain DTAVSQTPKYLVTQMGNDKSIKCEQNLGHDTMYWYKQDSKKFLKIMFSYNNKELIINETVPNRFSPKSPDKAHLNLHINSLELGDSAVYFCVSTGQAGSGANVLTFGAGSRLTVL.